These T cell receptor beta chains were read from a single sample in a study of blood T cell repertoires in COVID-19. The repertoire was sequenced with immunoSEQ multiplex PCR; TCRdb's copy has only in-frame clones and lacks some. The profile shows under 250,000 clones, roughly 84% of them singletons. What was sequenced was peripheral blood. Receptors originate from a man aged 45-65 years with active or convalescent COVID-19. CDR3s include the opening cysteine and the closing phenylalanine or tryptophan. D genes are given only for firm matches.

>.|TRBV18|TRBJ1-5
CASSQTGTVREPQHF
TGTGCCAGCTCACAGACCGGTACAGTCAGGGAGCCCCAGCATTTT
>TRBD2|TRBV18|TRBJ2-1
CASSLLLAGGGNEQFF
TGTGCCAGCTCACTGCTACTAGCGGGAGGGGGCAATGAGCAGTTCTTC
>TRBD2|TRBV3-1/TRBV3-2|TRBJ2-1
CASSHRLAGANEQFF
TGTGCCAGCAGCCATAGACTAGCGGGGGCCAATGAGCAGTTCTTC
>TRBD2|TRBV29-1|TRBJ2-1
CSVEFSGLAGVRPDEQFF
TGCAGCGTTGAATTTTCGGGACTAGCGGGTGTAAGGCCCGATGAGCAGTTCTTC
>.|TRBV4-1|TRBJ2-1
CASRALLRGNEQFF
TGCGCCAGCAGGGCCCTATTAAGGGGCAATGAGCAGTTCTTC
>TRBD1|TRBV2|TRBJ2-5
CASTGDRGPQETQYF
TGTGCCAGCACAGGGGACAGGGGGCCCCAAGAGACCCAGTACTTC
>TRBD1|TRBV4-2|TRBJ1-1
CASSLVGQGAGEAFF
TGTGCCAGCAGCCTCGTCGGACAGGGGGCTGGTGAAGCTTTCTTT
>TRBD1|TRBV6-2/TRBV6-3|TRBJ2-7
CASSTRDSSYEQYF
TGTGCCAGCAGCACCCGGGACAGCTCCTACGAGCAGTACTTC
>.|TRBV5-1|TRBJ2-7
CASSLVGGGNEQYF
TGCGCCAGCAGCTTGGTGGGAGGGGGGAACGAGCAGTACTTC
>TRBD1|TRBV28|TRBJ1-2
CASGKQGSIFYGYTF
TGTGCCAGCGGTAAACAGGGGTCAATCTTCTATGGCTACACCTTC
>.|TRBV19|TRBJ1-5
CASSIAGSGQPQHF
TGTGCCAGTAGTATAGCAGGGTCAGGGCAGCCCCAGCATTTT
>.|TRBV6-2/TRBV6-3|TRBJ1-1
CASSYTRVGEAFF
TGTGCCAGCAGTTACACCAGGGTAGGAGAAGCTTTCTTT
>.|TRBV18|TRBJ1-1
CASSPPDGRTEAFF
TGTGCCAGCTCACCTCCTGACGGGAGAACGGAGGCTTTCTTT
>.|TRBV25-1|TRBJ2-1
CASGPGGGPYNEQFF
TGTGCCAGCGGTCCGGGCGGGGGCCCCTACAATGAGCAGTTCTTC
>.|TRBV6-2/TRBV6-3|TRBJ1-1
CASSYRGFTEAFF
TGTGCCAGCAGTTACCGGGGTTTCACTGAAGCTTTCTTT